This T cell receptor (beta chain) was sequenced during a study of blood T cell repertoires in COVID-19. Across the study: Donors in the United States, Italy and Spain gave samples during acute or convalescent COVID-19.

Original handling: Amplification of reference gene primers provided the estimated nucleated cell counts. Repertoires were generated with immunoSEQ multiplex PCR, while TCRdb's copy carries only in-frame clones and drops some. D and trimming were read from the DNA, whereas the V and J calls and clone size are those reported in that table. Found here are 70,000 to 90,000 clones, around 88% of them singletons; the top ten hold 0.9% to 1.5%. The clonotype originates from a woman in her fifties or sixties with acute COVID-19. Sequences were obtained from PBMCs or T cells enriched from blood (not recorded which).

The CDR3 sequence is CASRKKRSGGADNEQFF. The CDR3 bases are TGTGCCAGCAGGAAAAAGAGATCGGGGGGCGCTGACAATGAGCAGTTCTTC. The chain has TRBV21-1 and TRBJ2-1; TRBD2 is taken as the D call from the table, unchecked against the DNA. TRBV21-1 is marked as a pseudogene. CDR3 length equals 17 residues.